This is a list of T cell receptor beta chains from one sample in a study of CD8 T cells in ankylosing spondylitis. TCRdb redid the calling of the 5' RACE reads with MiXCR, one entry per CDR3 protein. The table shows a few hundred thousand distinct CDR3 sequences, with 15% to 20% occurring only once. The sequenced sample was blood, either unsorted or a sorted T cell fraction (not recorded which). The receptor set was obtained from a male donor with ankylosing spondylitis or in good health (not recorded which). The CDR3 runs from the conserved cysteine through the conserved F or W. A D gene is named only where the DNA matches it firmly. The size entry is marked missing in some rows and otherwise reads once, few, many or a size class.

d_call | j_call | clone_size | v_call | cdr3_nt | cdr3_aa
. | TRBJ2-2 | few | TRBV7-9 | TGTGCCAGCAACCTTCGACGGAACACCGGGGAGCTGTTTTTT | CASNLRRNTGELFF
TRBD1 | TRBJ2-2 | . | TRBV29-1 | TGCAGCTATGAGACAGGGGTCACCGGGGAGCTGTTTTTT | CSYETGVTGELFF
. | TRBJ2-2 | many | TRBV5-1 | TGCGCCAGCAGGCGGGACACCAACACCGGGGAGCTGTTTTTT | CASRRDTNTGELFF
. | TRBJ2-5 | . | TRBV11-1 | TGTGCCAGCAGCCACCCTCACGAAGAGACCCAGTACTTC | CASSHPHEETQYF
. | TRBJ2-5 | . | TRBV9 | TGTGCCAGCAGCGTAGAAGGCGGGCCGCAAGAGACCCAGTACTTC | CASSVEGGPQETQYF
. | TRBJ2-3 | few | TRBV29-1 | TGCAGCGTAGCTGACGGGGAGACTAGCACAGATACGCAGTATTTT | CSVADGETSTDTQYF
TRBD1 | TRBJ1-6 | few | TRBV10-3 | TGTGCCATCAGGGGGACAGGGCTCTCCTATAATTCACCCCTCCACTTT | CAIRGTGLSYNSPLHF
. | TRBJ2-7 | . | TRBV12-3/TRBV12-4 | TGTACCAGCAGTTTAACAGTACTTGGCGGCTCACACTCCTACGAGCAGTACTTC | CTSSLTVLGGSHSYEQYF
. | TRBJ2-4 | . | TRBV20-1 | TGCAGTGCTAGTTCGGAGATAATAAAAAACATTCAGTACTTC | CSASSEIIKNIQYF
TRBD2 | TRBJ2-1 | few | TRBV29-1 | TGCAGCGTTGAGCTAGCGGCCTCCTACAATGAGCAGTTCTTC | CSVELAASYNEQFF
TRBD2 | TRBJ2-3 | . | TRBV5-1 | TGCGCCAGCAGCAAGGATCTAGCGGGAGCCCCGGGAGATACGCAGTATTTT | CASSKDLAGAPGDTQYF
TRBD2 | TRBJ2-1 | . | TRBV12-3/TRBV12-4 | TGTGCCAGCAAAGTAGCGGGCGGCTCCTACAATGAGCAGTTCTTC | CASKVAGGSYNEQFF
. | TRBJ1-4 | few | TRBV9 | TGTGCCAGCAGCGCGACAGGCCTTAATGAAAAACTGTTTTTT | CASSATGLNEKLFF
TRBD2 | TRBJ2-1 | few | TRBV5-1 | TGCGCCAGCAGCTTGGATCTAGCGGGTAATGAGCAGTTCTTC | CASSLDLAGNEQFF
. | TRBJ2-7 | . | TRBV5-1 | TGCGCCAGCAGCTGGACCGGAGGGGAAAGCTCCTACGAGCAGTACTTC | CASSWTGGESSYEQYF
TRBD2 | TRBJ2-7 | many | TRBV20-1 | TGCAGTGCTAGAACTGATAGCGGGGGAGGCTACGAGCAGTACTTC | CSARTDSGGGYEQYF
TRBD2 | TRBJ2-7 | . | TRBV10-3 | TGTGCCATCAGTGAGGTTGGTAGCGGGATGTCCTACGAGCAGTACTTC | CAISEVGSGMSYEQYF
. | TRBJ1-2 | . | TRBV12-3/TRBV12-4 | TGTGCCAGCCAACAAGGATATGGCTACACCTTC | CASQQGYGYTF
. | TRBJ1-1 | . | TRBV4-1 | TGCGCCAGCAGCCAAGTGAAGGCCATGAACACTGAAGCTTTCTTT | CASSQVKAMNTEAFF
. | TRBJ1-2 | many | TRBV29-1 | TGCAGCGTTGACCGGGACGAAGACTATGGCTACACCTTC | CSVDRDEDYGYTF